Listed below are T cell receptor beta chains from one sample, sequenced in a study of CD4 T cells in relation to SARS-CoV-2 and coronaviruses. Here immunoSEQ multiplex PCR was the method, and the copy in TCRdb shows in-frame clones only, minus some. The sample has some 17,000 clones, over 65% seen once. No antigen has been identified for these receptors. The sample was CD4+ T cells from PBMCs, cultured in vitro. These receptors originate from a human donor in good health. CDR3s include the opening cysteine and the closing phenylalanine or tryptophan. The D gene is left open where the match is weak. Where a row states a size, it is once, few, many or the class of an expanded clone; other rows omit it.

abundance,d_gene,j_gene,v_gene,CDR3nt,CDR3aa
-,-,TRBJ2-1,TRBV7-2,TGTGCCAGCAGCTTAGCGGGGAGCTCCTACAATGAGCAGTTCTTC,CASSLAGSSYNEQFF
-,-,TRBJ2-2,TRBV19,TGTGCCAGTAGTATCTCAGGGCGGCACGGGGAGCTGTTTTTT,CASSISGRHGELFF
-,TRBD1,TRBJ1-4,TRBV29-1,TGCAGCGTTGCGCAGGGGGCTTCTAATGAAAAACTGTTTTTT,CSVAQGASNEKLFF
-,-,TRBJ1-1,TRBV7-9,TGTGCCAGCAGCTTAGCAGGTTTCGAAGCTTTCTTT,CASSLAGFEAFF
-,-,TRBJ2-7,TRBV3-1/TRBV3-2,TGTGCCAGCAATCCTAGCTCCGGGGGAGAGCAGTACTTC,CASNPSSGGEQYF
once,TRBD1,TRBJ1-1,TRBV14,TGTGCCAGCAGCCTCCCCTTGGGGACAGGGAACACTGAAGCTTTCTTT,CASSLPLGTGNTEAFF
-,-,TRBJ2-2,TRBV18,TGTGCCAGCTCAACTCAACTACAGTCGAACACCGGGGAGCTGTTTTTT,CASSTQLQSNTGELFF
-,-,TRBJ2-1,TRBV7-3,TGTGCCAGCAGCTTACAGCCAGGCAATGAGCAGTTCTTC,CASSLQPGNEQFF
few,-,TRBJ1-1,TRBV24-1,TGTGCCACCAGGGACGTAAACACTGAAGCTTTCTTT,CATRDVNTEAFF
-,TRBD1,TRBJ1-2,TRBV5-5,TGTGCCAGCAGCTTGTTTTTGGGACAGGGGAGCGGCTACACCTTC,CASSLFLGQGSGYTF
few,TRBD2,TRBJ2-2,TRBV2,TGTGCCAGCAAACCGACTAGCGGGAGAGTCGGGGAGCTGTTTTTT,CASKPTSGRVGELFF
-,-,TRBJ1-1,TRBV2,TGTGCCAGCAGTCCTACCATTATCAACACTGAAGCTTTCTTT,CASSPTIINTEAFF
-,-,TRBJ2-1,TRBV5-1,TGCGCCAGCAGCTTGGACAGGACAAGTCCTACCTACAATGAGCAGTTCTTC,CASSLDRTSPTYNEQFF
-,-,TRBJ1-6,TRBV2,TGTGCCAGCCGAGAAGGGAATGTTGCCAATTCACCCCTCCACTTT,CASREGNVANSPLHF
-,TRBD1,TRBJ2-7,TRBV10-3,TGTGCCACCACCCCGGGACAGGGGAAACACGAGCAGTACTTC,CATTPGQGKHEQYF
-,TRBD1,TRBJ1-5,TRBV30,TGTGCCTGGAGTGCAGAGACAGGGAGGAGCAATCAGCCCCAGCATTTT,CAWSAETGRSNQPQHF
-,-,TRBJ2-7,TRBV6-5,TGTGCCAGCAGTTACGGGGTGACCTTCGAGCAGTACTTC,CASSYGVTFEQYF
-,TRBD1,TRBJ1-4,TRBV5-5,TGTGCCAGCAGCTTGGCCTTTGGACAGGGGGTCGGTAATGAAAAACTGTTTTTT,CASSLAFGQGVGNEKLFF
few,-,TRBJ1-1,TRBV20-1,TGCAGTGCTCGGTTAAGGACTGAAGCTTTCTTT,CSARLRTEAFF